These 14 T cell receptor beta chains were sequenced from one sample in a study of cytomegalovirus exposure and HLA in healthy donors (dated by TCRdb to about 2017). The library was obtained by the immunoSEQ multiplex PCR assay. Entries here come from immuneACCESS through TCRdb and include only in-frame sequences with V and J called. Some clones fail to appear in such tables; in the studies checked, an unresolved V gene covers under half of the shortfall, and the cause of the remainder is unknown. The sample data list 55,000 to 65,000 clones, and approximately 92% of these were observed just once. The biggest ten clones account for less than 4% of the sample. The sequenced sample was PBMCs. The receptors shown here come from a man aged 18 to 29 in good health and CMV-seronegative.

The rearrangement joins TRBV19 to TRBJ1-2, with 7 bases identical to TRBD1. Trimming cost V 7 bases and J 8 bases; bases outside gene matches: 7. Germline CDR1 and CDR2: LNHDA and SQIVND (reference sequence). The CDR3 is 12 residues long. DNA of the CDR3: TGTGCCAGTACTGACAGGGTTTCGGGCTACACCTTC. Translated: CASTDRVSGYTF.

This chain joins TRBV29-1 and TRBJ2-3; 9 bases are shared with TRBD1. The CDR3 has 16 amino acids. Per the germline V gene, CDR1 is SQVTM and CDR2 is ANQGSEA. Trimming took 1 base from V and 5 from J; bases not matched to a gene: 10. DNA for the CDR3: TGCAGCGTTGAAGGACCTGGGACAGGGACTTTAGATACGCAGTATTTT. The encoded protein is CSVEGPGTGTLDTQYF.

The genes are TRBV5-1 and TRBJ2-3; 9 bases line up with TRBD1. The germline V gene has CDR1 SGHRS and CDR2 YFSETQ. With V trimmed by 0 bases and J by 7 bases, 3 bases remained unmatched. The CDR3 contains 14 residues. In nucleotides, the CDR3 is TGCGCCAGCAGCTTGGAACAGGGGGCATATACGCAGTATTTT. The encoded protein is CASSLEQGAYTQYF.

The chain couples TRBV20-1 to TRBJ1-4, with 7 positions matching TRBD1. The CDR3 spans 11 residues. V lost 5 bases and J lost 8; bases outside the gene matches: 2. Looked up from germline, CDR1 is DFQATT and CDR2 is SNEGSKA (reference sequence). The CDR3 region has the DNA TGCAGTGCTCGACAGGGAGAAAAACTGTTTTTT. It codes for CSARQGEKLFF.

This rearrangement joins TRBV4-1 to TRBJ2-7, with 12 positions matching TRBD2. From germline, CDR1 is MGHRA and CDR2 YSYEKL. J was trimmed by 10 bases and V by 0 bases; bases with no gene match: 4. The CDR3 extends over 14 amino acids. CDR3 loop: CASSQDGLAGSQYF. The DNA for the CDR3 is TGCGCCAGCAGCCAAGATGGACTAGCGGGAAGTCAGTACTTC.

This sequence joins TRBV7-9 and TRBJ2-7; unclear D gene. CDR1 and CDR2 (germline): SEHNR, FQNEAQ (reference sequence). This CDR3 has 14 amino acids. V lost 1 base and J 2 bases, leaving 9 bases between the germline ends. CDR3 loop: CASSLGLSPYEQYF. The CDR3 bases are TGTGCCAGCAGCTTAGGTCTCTCTCCCTACGAGCAGTACTTC.

The V call is TRBV15, the J call TRBJ2-1; TRBD1 matches 9 bases. CDR3 size: 17 residues. Trimming took 2 bases from V and 4 from J; bases not matched to a gene: 9. Germline CDR1 LNHNV, CDR2 YYDKDF (reference sequence). The DNA of the CDR3 is TGTGCCACCAGCAGATTACCGGGACAGGGTATGTACAATGAGCAGTTCTTC. It yields the protein CATSRLPGQGMYNEQFF.

The chain couples TRBV14 to TRBJ2-3, with 12 positions matching TRBD2. Germline CDR1 SGHDN, CDR2 FVKESK. The CDR3 totals 16 residues. With 4 bases clipped from V and 4 bases from J, the junction kept 6 bases outside the gene matches. In DNA form, the CDR3 reads TGTGCCAGCAGCCGACGACTAGCGGGAGACTCAGATACGCAGTATTTT. It codes for CASSRRLAGDSDTQYF.

V gene TRBV29-1 combines with J gene TRBJ2-3; no reliable D call. CDR3 size: 15 residues. V was clipped by 0 bases and J by 0 bases, with 10 bases between them. Germline assignment: CDR1 SQVTM and CDR2 ANQGSEA. The CDR3 nucleotides are TGCAGCGTTGAAGAGGAGACCCGAAGCACAGATACGCAGTATTTT. Amino acids: CSVEEETRSTDTQYF.

This chain uses TRBV5-1 with TRBJ2-2; possible D gene TRBD2, 5 bases. V was trimmed by 7 bases and J by 4 bases, leaving 14 bases between them. The CDR3 is 14 amino acids. Germline V CDR1 and CDR2: SGHRS, YFSETQ. CDR3 in amino acids: CASERGSGTGELFF. The DNA of the CDR3 is TGCGCCAGCGAGCGAGGGTCGGGCACCGGGGAGCTGTTTTTT.

The chain carries TRBV5-5 and TRBJ1-1, with unresolved D. Deletions cut 4 bases from V and 0 bases from J, with 10 bases between. The germline V gene encodes CDR1 SGHKS and CDR2 YYEKEE (reference sequence). The CDR3 consists of 14 residues. In DNA, the CDR3 is TGTGCCAGCAGCGTGACAATTATGAACACTGAAGCTTTCTTT. Amino acid sequence: CASSVTIMNTEAFF.

This chain connects TRBV5-4 to TRBJ2-7, with 9 bases fitting TRBD1. CDR1 is SGHNT and CDR2 is YYREEE in the germline V gene (reference sequence). V shed 0 bases, J shed 4 bases, and the junction held 5 bases outside the gene matches. There are 15 residues in the CDR3. CDR3 nucleotide sequence: TGTGCCAGCAGCTTGGGGGGGGACAGGGTGTACGAGCAGTACTTC. It codes for CASSLGGDRVYEQYF.

This chain joins TRBV11-2 and TRBJ1-1; 9 nucleotides agree with TRBD1. The CDR3 runs to 16 residues. With 1 base clipped from V and 4 bases from J, the junction kept 7 bases outside the gene matches. Germline V gene data show CDR1 as SGHAT and CDR2 as FQNNGV. CDR3 nucleotide sequence: TGTGCCAGCAGCTTAGGACAGGGGGGGGTGGGCACTGAAGCTTTCTTT. Amino acids: CASSLGQGGVGTEAFF.

This chain uses TRBV5-1 with TRBJ2-1; D is perhaps TRBD2 (6 bases). V lost 0 bases and J 2 bases, leaving 12 bases between the germline ends. Germline loops: CDR1 SGHRS, CDR2 YFSETQ. The CDR3 runs to 16 residues. In DNA, the CDR3 is TGCGCCAGCAGCTTGGTCCGGGACTCTACCTACAATGAGCAGTTCTTC. Its translation: CASSLVRDSTYNEQFF.